The clone carrying this T cell receptor (beta chain) was counted a few times. How the authors handled the data: Estimates of nucleated cell counts were drawn from the amplification of reference gene primers. Assay used: immunoSEQ multiplex PCR; TCRdb lists only in-frame clones, some missing. The V and J calls and clone size were taken over from that table, and D and trimming were inferred from the DNA. The table has more than 65,000 clones, roughly three quarters seen once; the top ten hold approximately 6%. This entry comes from a study of blood T cell repertoires in COVID-19. Study in general: Samples taken during acute and convalescent COVID-19 were collected in the United States, Italy and Spain. Sample material is recorded as cDNA or gDNA derived from T cells, B-cell-depleted T cells, or PBMCs.

Trimming took 5 bases from V and 5 from J, leaving 21 bases between them. CDR3 length equals 16 residues. The germline V gene has CDR1 SGHVS and CDR2 FQNEAQ. This TCR was sampled from a woman aged 55-69 years with acute or convalescent COVID-19. Sequencing was carried out using peripheral blood. The J gene is TRBJ1-2, the V gene TRBV7-8, with a tentative D call TRBD1 (6 bases). This CDR3 is CASSPRATGSGYGYTF. The DNA of the CDR3 is TGTGCCAGCAGCCCAAGGGCTACAGGGTCAGGGTATGGCTACACCTTC.